This T cell receptor (beta chain) was recovered during a study of tumor and adjacent non-tumor tissue in lung cancer (dated by TCRdb to between 2017 and 2018). About the investigation overall: Patients with adenocarcinoma (around 13), squamous cell carcinoma (2) and small cell lung cancer (1) were included in the cohort. The 15 enrolled patients, of whom some ten were men and 5 were women, were aged about 31 to 85 years and were diagnosed with TNM stage I to III disease. The study compared bulk TCRbeta repertoires from lung tumor tissue and matched distant non-tumor lung tissue of some 15 lung cancer patients. TCRbeta CDR3 sequencing was performed on roughly 27 paired specimens, with one tumor sample and one normal lung sample collected per patient. Sequencing produced about 130,000,000 productive TCRbeta reads in total, an average of approximately 4.1 million reads per sample. Here is what the overall study found, with its caveats: Neither the sequencing platform nor unique molecular identifiers are mentioned in the methods. Because peripheral blood was not sequenced, the blood TCRbeta repertoires of the lung cancer patients in the study went unexamined. Significantly higher TCR diversity was found in younger patients, and higher tumor TCR diversity was associated with shorter overall and disease-free survival. Only 15 or so patients were included in the cohort, and the need for larger samples and more detailed clinical data was noted by the authors. Significantly higher TCR diversity (inverse Simpson) was observed in tumor tissue than in normal lung tissue (roughly 390 vs 170, P = 0.0075, Mann-Whitney U test). In normal lung, the top 100 clones accounted for a significantly larger cumulative share of the repertoire than in tumor tissue.

This clonotype was counted a few times. Its antigen is unknown. Base qualities are not provided; no much larger clone lies one nucleotide away. Reading from cysteine to phenylalanine, the CDR3 counts 14 amino acids. The only DNA kept is the CDR3, 42 bases in frame from the first base. Ends trimmed: V by 4 bases, J by 4 bases; bases unmatched to a gene: 8. The germline V gene (reference sequence) yields DFQATT for CDR1 and SNEGSKA for CDR2. The protocol used for the library was multiplex PCR. Sequencing instrument: Illumina HiSeq 2500. TCRbeta libraries were constructed through three rounds of nested PCR with primers (Table S4) according to protocols adapted from ARM-PCR. PCR products of 200-500 bp were gel-excised and purified with the QIAquick gel extraction kit before sequencing. Under the source paper's analysis protocol: Reads were cleaned with Trimmomatic, merged with FLASH into complete CDR3 sequences, and assigned to V(D)J germline segments with MiTCR. Clonal diversity was calculated as the inverse Simpson's index using VDJtools. In-frame sequences lacking a premature stop codon were counted as productive reads. In TCRdb, the public reads were trimmed at Q25 with fastp and aligned with MiXCR, with productive beta chains retained. Duplicate CDR3 protein sequences are folded into a single record with the most common DNA and genes. TCRdb's processing, not the study's, gives the V and J calls here. The sample yields about 90,000 distinct CDR3 sequences; roughly two thirds were counted once. About 15% of the sample belongs to the ten largest clones.

RNA was isolated from bulk unsorted tissue, and RNA quality was assessed with a NanoDrop ND-1000 and an Agilent 2100. The donors were newly diagnosed lung cancer patients admitted for thoracic surgery in China from August to November 2014 who had not received prior chemotherapy. Patients who had received previous radiotherapy or chemotherapy, or who had another concurrent cancer, were excluded from the study. Surgical tissue pieces of about 1-2.1 cm3 were preserved in RNAlater solution and stored at -80 °C until use. The clonotype comes from a man in his 70s with non-small cell lung cancer. Input material: lung tumor tissue. The chain joins TRBV20-1 to TRBJ2-7, with 9 bases aligning to TRBD1. The nucleotide sequence reads TGCAGTGCTATCCCACAGGGGGCGCGATACGAGCAGTACTTC. This is translated as CSAIPQGARYEQYF.